Following are 31 T cell receptor beta chains from one sample sequenced in a study of T-cell reconstitution after alpha-beta-depleted transplantation in children. The TCRbeta library was prepared with unique molecular identifiers. TCRdb reprocessed the PCR reads with MiXCR, giving one entry per CDR3 protein. The sample has around 440,000 distinct CDR3 sequences; 15% to 20% are singletons. Sample: PBMCs, mostly from graft donor cells, taken 360 days after TCRalphabeta/CD19-depleted stem cell transplant. These receptors were taken from a boy in the first two years of life who had a stem cell transplant for Wiskott-Aldrich syndrome, so the T cells may come from the graft donor.

This clonotype has just a few counts. V gene TRBV6-1 combines with J gene TRBJ2-7; 7 bases are a match to TRBD2. J lost 0 bases, V lost 7 bases, and 6 bases had no gene match. This CDR3 region has 14 residues. Germline CDR1 reads MNHNS; CDR2 reads SASEGT. CDR3 nucleotide sequence: TGTGCCAGCAACCCGGGGGGTTTCTCCTACGAGCAGTACTTC. Its protein product is CASNPGGFSYEQYF.

The chain uses TRBV20-1 and TRBJ2-1; the D gene is possibly TRBD2 (6 bases). Germline-derived CDR1 and CDR2 are DFQATT and SNEGSKA (reference sequence). CDR3 length: 14 amino acids. The CDR3 protein is CSATSSAIYNEQFF. The CDR3 DNA sequence: TGCAGCGCGACTTCTAGCGCAATATACAATGAGCAGTTCTTC.

CDR3 sequence (DNA): TGCGCCAGCAGCTTGGGGTATCGCTCTGGGGCCAACGTCCTGACTTTC. Translated: CASSLGYRSGANVLTF. This chain links TRBV5-1 with TRBJ2-6; no clear D gene. Germline V gives CDR1 SGHRS, CDR2 YFSETQ. The CDR3 contains 16 residues. V was shortened by 0 bases and J by 0 bases, with 7 bases between the two germline ends.

In this sample, this clonotype turned up a few times. This chain connects TRBV4-1 to TRBJ2-3; tentatively, D is TRBD1 (6 bases). In germline, CDR1 is MGHRA, CDR2 YSYEKL. The CDR3 contains 16 residues. Trimming took off 3 bases at V and 0 bases at J, with 13 bases between the two ends. CDR3 residues: CASSQHGGGSTDTQYF. In nucleotides, the CDR3 is TGCGCCAGCAGCCAGCATGGGGGCGGGAGCACAGATACGCAGTATTTT.

The chain recombines TRBV5-1 with TRBJ2-1; tentatively, D is TRBD2 (6 bases). The germline V gene encodes CDR1 SGHRS and CDR2 YFSETQ. Trimming cost V 6 bases and J 0 bases, with 7 bases left between them. The CDR3 consists of 13 residues. CDR3 nucleotides: TGCGCCAGCATGGGGGGCTCCTACAATGAGCAGTTCTTC. Its translation is CASMGGSYNEQFF.

The rearrangement joins TRBV18 to TRBJ2-3; TRBD1 might be the D (6 bases). V was pared by 5 bases and J by 6 bases, with 9 bases between. Germline V gene data show CDR1 as KGHSH and CDR2 as LQKENI. The CDR3 sequence is 12 residues long. CDR3 sequence (DNA): TGTGCCAGCTCAGCGACAGGTGATACGCAGTATTTT. Translation: CASSATGDTQYF.

This clonotype was picked up a small number of times. The chain couples TRBV6-2 or TRBV6-3 to TRBJ2-2; D unclear. CDR1 is MNHEY, CDR2 SVGEGT, per germline. The length of the CDR3 is 12 residues. Trimming shortened V by 5 bases and J by 6 bases, and 7 bases separated the two germline ends. The CDR3 region is CASSPPAGELFF. In nucleotides, the CDR3 is TGTGCCAGCAGTCCCCCGGCCGGGGAGCTGTTTTTT.

The table lists this clonotype with a few counts. The J gene is TRBJ2-7, the V gene TRBV12-3 or TRBV12-4, with D perhaps given as TRBD1 or TRBD2 (5 bases each). This CDR3 spans 14 amino acids. V lost 5 bases and J lost 2, with 13 bases in between. CDR3 sequence (DNA): TGTGCCAGCAGTCGACGGGACCCTACCTACGAGCAGTACTTC. Translated, it gives CASSRRDPTYEQYF.

The sample holds a few counts of this clonotype. The rearrangement links TRBV28 to TRBJ2-1; 8 nucleotides agree with TRBD1. Germline lookup yields CDR1 MDHEN and CDR2 SYDVKM. This CDR3 spans 17 amino acids. V lost 5 bases to trimming and J lost 0 bases; unmatched junction nucleotides: 9. CDR3 sequence (DNA): TGTGCCAGCAGTCCTCTTTTGGACAGGGCCTCCTACAATGAGCAGTTCTTC. Its protein is CASSPLLDRASYNEQFF.

This clonotype was observed at least ten times. The V and J genes are TRBV28 and TRBJ1-2; D call uncertain. V was clipped by 3 bases and J by 7 bases, with 12 bases between them. The germline V gene has CDR1 MDHEN and CDR2 SYDVKM. The CDR3 extends over 13 amino acids. CDR3 region: CASSLRGRRGYTF. CDR3 DNA: TGTGCCAGCAGTTTGCGGGGAAGACGTGGCTACACCTTC.

The chain recombines TRBV5-1 with TRBJ2-3; D possibly matches TRBD1 or TRBD2 (5 bases each). Germline V CDR1 and CDR2: SGHRS, YFSETQ. The ends were cut back, 3 bases at V and 2 bases at J, with 16 bases in the middle. This CDR3 contains 16 residues. In DNA, the CDR3 is TGCGCCAGCAGCTGGACCGGGACGACCAACACAGATACGCAGTATTTT. Its translation: CASSWTGTTNTDTQYF. Filled out from reference TRBV5-1 and TRBJ2-3, the complete variable domain reads KAGVTQTPRYLIKTRGQQVTLSCSPISGHRSVSWYQQTPGQGLQFLFEYFSETQRNKGNFPGRFSGRQFSNSRSEMNVSTLELGDSALYLCASSWTGTTNTDTQYFGPGTRLTVL.

The genes are TRBV12-3 or TRBV12-4 and TRBJ2-7; tentative D call: TRBD2 (6 bases). Trimming removed 6 bases at V and 6 bases at J, with 18 bases between. The length of the CDR3 is 14 residues. This CDR3 reads CASSPYRGEVEQYF. The CDR3 nucleotides read TGTGCCAGCAGCCCCTATAGAGGGGAGGTCGAGCAGTACTTC.

This rearrangement joins TRBV7-8 to TRBJ2-3; the D gene is possibly TRBD2 (5 bases). CDR1 is SGHVS and CDR2 is FQNEAQ in the germline V gene. V was clipped by 4 bases and J by 3 bases, with 20 bases between them. There are 17 residues in the CDR3. The CDR3 is CASSSWERWGTTDTQYF. The CDR3 DNA reads as TGTGCCAGCAGCTCTTGGGAGCGGTGGGGTACAACAGATACGCAGTATTTT.

This clonotype was seen more than once but under ten times. The chain couples TRBV5-1 to TRBJ1-6, with D possibly matching TRBD1 (5 bases). V was cut by 0 bases and J by 7 bases, with 8 bases left in between. Germline V gene data show CDR1 as SGHRS and CDR2 as YFSETQ. The CDR3 totals 14 residues. CDR3 sequence (DNA): TGCGCCAGCAGCTTGGACAGGTTAAATTCACCCCTCCACTTT. Translating gives CASSLDRLNSPLHF.

The chain carries TRBV5-1 and TRBJ2-7, with 7 positions matching TRBD1. The CDR3 extends over 13 amino acids. With 5 bases clipped from V and 5 bases from J, the junction kept 7 bases outside the gene matches. Per the germline V gene, CDR1 is SGHRS and CDR2 is YFSETQ. The CDR3 here is CASRMGQRDEQYF. CDR3 DNA sequence: TGCGCCAGCAGGATGGGACAGAGAGACGAGCAGTACTTC.

The sample holds a few counts of this clonotype. V is TRBV12-3 or TRBV12-4 and J is TRBJ2-7; TRBD1 aligns across 9 bases. Unmatched junction bases numbered 11, after V lost 8 bases and J lost 0 bases. The CDR3 runs to 16 residues. The DNA for the CDR3 is TGTGCCAGCTCTTCCCGGGGACAGGGATTCTCCTACGAGCAGTACTTC. This sequence encodes CASSSRGQGFSYEQYF.

This clonotype showed up many times. In DNA form, the CDR3 reads TGTGCCACCAGCAGAGCGTACCAAGAGACCCAGTACTTC. This codes for CATSRAYQETQYF. V is TRBV15 and J is TRBJ2-5; D call uncertain. The CDR3 contains 13 residues. Trimming shortened V by 1 base and J by 0 bases, and 3 bases separated the two germline ends. Germline V gene lookup returns CDR1 LNHNV and CDR2 YYDKDF (reference sequence).

The table lists this clonotype with a few counts. The chain recombines TRBV24-1 with TRBJ2-2; possibly TRBD2 for D (6 bases). This CDR3 is built from 14 residues. V was pared by 5 bases and J by 5 bases, with 11 bases between. The germline V gene has CDR1 KGHDR and CDR2 SFDVKD. The CDR3 DNA sequence: TGTGCCACCAGTGGGTCCGGGGGAACCGGGGAGCTGTTTTTT. Amino acid sequence: CATSGSGGTGELFF.

This clonotype was counted once. The V and J genes are TRBV28 and TRBJ2-5; D is perhaps TRBD2 (5 bases). Germline V lookup: CDR1 MDHEN, CDR2 SYDVKM. Between the trimmed V and J ends, which lost 2 bases and 4 bases, there was a span of 17 bases. The CDR3 runs 16 residues. CDR3 region: CASSLDPPRVGETQYF. CDR3 DNA sequence: TGTGCCAGCAGTTTAGACCCCCCGAGGGTCGGAGAGACCCAGTACTTC.

This clonotype was counted ten times or more. The chain combines TRBV5-1 with TRBJ1-1, with D perhaps matching TRBD1 (6 bases). Trimming took off 4 bases at V and 4 bases at J, with 14 bases between the two ends. In germline, CDR1 is SGHRS, CDR2 YFSETQ. This CDR3 region has 14 residues. The CDR3 DNA sequence: TGCGCCAGCAGCGGAGGGGGTATCGGCACTGAAGCTTTCTTT. It encodes CASSGGGIGTEAFF.

The chain links TRBV10-3 to TRBJ2-3, with 7 bases fitting TRBD2. V shed 3 bases, J shed 1 base, and the junction held 1 base outside the gene matches. This CDR3 has 14 amino acids. Germline CDR1 and CDR2: ENHRY and SYGVKD. The CDR3 DNA reads TGTGCCATCAGTGAAGGGAGGGGCACAGATACGCAGTATTTT. This encodes CAISEGRGTDTQYF.

This clonotype was found a few times. The rearrangement links TRBV20-1 to TRBJ2-7, with a weak D call TRBD1 (6 bases). Trimming left V 1 base short and J 2 bases short, with 12 bases between. The CDR3 covers 14 residues. CDR1 and CDR2 from the germline V gene are DFQATT and SNEGSKA (reference sequence). The CDR3 loop reads CSARATGHTYEQYF. For the CDR3, the DNA is TGCAGTGCTAGAGCGACAGGTCATACCTACGAGCAGTACTTC.

The rearrangement joins TRBV5-1 to TRBJ2-2; D unclear. Trimming shortened V by 4 bases and J by 2 bases, and 9 bases separated the two germline ends. This CDR3 is built from 14 residues. Germline assignment: CDR1 SGHRS and CDR2 YFSETQ. The CDR3, as DNA: TGCGCCAGCAGCCCGGACGGTAACACCGGGGAGCTGTTTTTT. This codes for CASSPDGNTGELFF.

This clonotype was counted between two and nine times. This chain uses TRBV10-3 with TRBJ2-3; no definite D call. V was pared by 3 bases and J by 6 bases, with 4 bases between. Germline lookup yields CDR1 ENHRY and CDR2 SYGVKD. The CDR3 spans 11 residues. The CDR3 region has the DNA TGTGCCATCAGTGACTTGGATACGCAGTATTTT. Its protein is CAISDLDTQYF.

This clonotype was picked up a small number of times. The chain is built from TRBV6-2 or TRBV6-3 and TRBJ2-1; 7 bases fit TRBD2. The CDR3 sequence is 15 residues long. V was pared by 7 bases and J by 6 bases, with 12 bases of the junction left unmatched. The V gene's germline CDR1 is MNHEY and CDR2 SVGEGT. CDR3 sequence (DNA): TGTGCCAGCAAAGGGATCCGGGAGCGGGGCAATGAGCAGTTCTTC. This gives the protein CASKGIRERGNEQFF.

The chain links TRBV29-1 to TRBJ2-3; TRBD2 might be the D (6 bases). The CDR3 has 13 residues. Germline CDR1 is SQVTM and CDR2 is ANQGSEA. The V gene lost 6 bases and the J gene lost 1 base, with 11 bases spanning the gap. The CDR3 DNA reads TGCAGCGTCTCGGGGGAAGGCACAGATACGCAGTATTTT. Its protein is CSVSGEGTDTQYF.

This clonotype was seen a handful of times. The chain recombines TRBV7-2 with TRBJ2-5, with 7 bases fitting TRBD2. Germline-derived CDR1 and CDR2 are SGHTA and FQGNSA. The ends lost 7 bases at V and 5 bases at J; junction bases unmatched: 10. CDR3 length equals 14 residues. This CDR3 reads CASTLRGSGETQYF. Here the CDR3 DNA reads TGTGCCAGCACCCTCCGGGGTAGCGGGGAGACCCAGTACTTC.

This clonotype was seen a handful of times. The chain joins TRBV29-1 to TRBJ2-5; D is unclear. The V and J ends lost 6 bases and 1 base respectively, with 9 bases between them. The CDR3 extends over 12 amino acids. Germline lookup yields CDR1 SQVTM and CDR2 ANQGSEA. The CDR3 protein is CSVSGGQETQYF. The CDR3 DNA reads as TGCAGCGTGAGTGGCGGCCAAGAGACCCAGTACTTC.

The gene calls are TRBV20-1 and TRBJ2-1; D gene ambiguous. CDR1 is DFQATT and CDR2 is SNEGSKA in the germline V gene (reference sequence). This CDR3 is built from 19 residues. V dropped 0 bases and J dropped 0 bases, with 21 bases sitting between them. The CDR3 spells CSARDDLSVGGYSYNEQFF. The CDR3 DNA is TGCAGTGCTAGAGATGATCTGTCAGTGGGCGGATACTCCTACAATGAGCAGTTCTTC.

The chain couples TRBV6-6 to TRBJ1-1; D gene unclear. Germline CDR1 is MNHNY and CDR2 is SVGAGI (reference sequence). This CDR3 is 12 amino acids long. The germline V and J ends were trimmed by 2 bases and 6 bases, with 7 bases remaining between them. Here the CDR3 reads CASSYRRAEAFF. The CDR3 nucleotides are TGTGCCAGCAGTTACAGAAGGGCTGAAGCTTTCTTT.

The genes are TRBV6-1 and TRBJ2-3; possibly TRBD1 for D (5 bases). V was clipped by 4 bases and J by 1 base, with 12 bases between them. CDR1 and CDR2 (germline): MNHNS, SASEGT. The CDR3 runs to 15 residues. CDR3 coding DNA: TGTGCCAGCAGTGCACCCAGGGTCCGCACAGATACGCAGTATTTT. It translates to CASSAPRVRTDTQYF.